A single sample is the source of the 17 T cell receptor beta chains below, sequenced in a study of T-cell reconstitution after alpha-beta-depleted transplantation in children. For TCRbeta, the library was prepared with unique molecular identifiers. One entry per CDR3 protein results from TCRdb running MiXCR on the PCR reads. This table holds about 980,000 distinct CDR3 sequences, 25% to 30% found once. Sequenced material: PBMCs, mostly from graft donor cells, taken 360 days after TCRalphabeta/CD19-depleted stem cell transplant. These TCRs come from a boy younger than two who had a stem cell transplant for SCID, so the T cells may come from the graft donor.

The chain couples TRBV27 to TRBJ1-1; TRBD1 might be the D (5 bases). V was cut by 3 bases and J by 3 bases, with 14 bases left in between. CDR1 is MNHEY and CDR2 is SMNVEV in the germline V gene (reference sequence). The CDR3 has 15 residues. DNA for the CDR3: TGTGCCAGCAGTTTGTCGGGGGGGAAATACACTGAAGCTTTCTTT. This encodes CASSLSGGKYTEAFF.

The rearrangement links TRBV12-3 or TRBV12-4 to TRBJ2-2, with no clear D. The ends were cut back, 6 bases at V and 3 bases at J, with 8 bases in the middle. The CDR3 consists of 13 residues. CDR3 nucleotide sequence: TGTGCCAGCAGGACGTCTTACACCGGGGAGCTGTTTTTT. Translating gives CASRTSYTGELFF.

CDR3 residues: CASSSRGSSVSPLHF. The CDR3 nucleotides are TGTGCCAGCAGCTCCAGGGGGTCGTCGGTTTCACCCCTCCACTTT. The gene calls are TRBV9 and TRBJ1-6, with 7 positions matching TRBD1. Germline loops: CDR1 SGDLS, CDR2 YYNGEE. J gave up 9 bases and V 4 bases, and 10 bases lay outside the gene matches. This CDR3 region has 15 residues.

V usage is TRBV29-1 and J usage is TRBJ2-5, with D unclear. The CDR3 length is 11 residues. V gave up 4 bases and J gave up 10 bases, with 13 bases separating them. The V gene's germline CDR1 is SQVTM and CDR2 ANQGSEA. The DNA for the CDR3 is TGCAGCGTTGGCTCCCTTAAGAGCCAGTACTTC. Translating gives CSVGSLKSQYF.

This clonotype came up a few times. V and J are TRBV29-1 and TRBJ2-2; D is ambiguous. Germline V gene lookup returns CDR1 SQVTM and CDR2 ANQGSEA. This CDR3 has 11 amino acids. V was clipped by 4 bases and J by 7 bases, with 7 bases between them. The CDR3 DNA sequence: TGCAGCGTTGGGCGCTTCGGGGAGCTGTTTTTT. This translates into CSVGRFGELFF.

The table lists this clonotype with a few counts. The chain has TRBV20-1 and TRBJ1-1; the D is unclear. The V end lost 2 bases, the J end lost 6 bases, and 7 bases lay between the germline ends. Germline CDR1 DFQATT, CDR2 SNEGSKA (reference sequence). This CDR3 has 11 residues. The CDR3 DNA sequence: TGCAGTGCTAGACATCGATCTGAAGCTTTCTTT. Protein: CSARHRSEAFF.

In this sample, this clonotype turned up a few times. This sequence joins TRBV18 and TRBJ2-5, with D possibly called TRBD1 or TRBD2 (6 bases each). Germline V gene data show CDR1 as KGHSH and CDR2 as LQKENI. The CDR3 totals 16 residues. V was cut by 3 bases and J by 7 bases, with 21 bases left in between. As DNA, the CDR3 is TGTGCCAGCTCACCGCGGGACATTGGGCAGAGGGGGACCCAGTACTTC. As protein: CASSPRDIGQRGTQYF.

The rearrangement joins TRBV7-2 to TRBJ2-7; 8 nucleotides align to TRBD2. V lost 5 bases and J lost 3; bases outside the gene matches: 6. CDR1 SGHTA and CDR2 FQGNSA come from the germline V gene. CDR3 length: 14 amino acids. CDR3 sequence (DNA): TGTGCCAGCAGCGCGAGCGGGGGCCACTACGAGCAGTACTTC. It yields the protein CASSASGGHYEQYF.

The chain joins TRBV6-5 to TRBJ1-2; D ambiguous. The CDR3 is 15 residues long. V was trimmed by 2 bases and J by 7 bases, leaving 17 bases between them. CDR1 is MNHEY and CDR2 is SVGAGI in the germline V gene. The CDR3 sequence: CASSYLPFGPTGYTF. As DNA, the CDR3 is TGTGCCAGCAGTTACCTCCCTTTCGGGCCCACTGGCTACACCTTC.

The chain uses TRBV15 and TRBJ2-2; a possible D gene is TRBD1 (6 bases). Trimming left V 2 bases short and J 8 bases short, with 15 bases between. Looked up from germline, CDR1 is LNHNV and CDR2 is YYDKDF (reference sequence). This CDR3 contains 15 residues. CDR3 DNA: TGTGCCACCAGCAGACAGGTTACCACAGGGGGGGAGCTGTTTTTT. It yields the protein CATSRQVTTGGELFF.

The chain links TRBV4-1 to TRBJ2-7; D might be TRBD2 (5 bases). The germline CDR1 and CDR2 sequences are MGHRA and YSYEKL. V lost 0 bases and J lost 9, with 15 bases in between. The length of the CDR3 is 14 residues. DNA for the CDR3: TGCGCCAGCAGCCAAGATAGGAGGCCTCAATGGCAGTACTTC. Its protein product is CASSQDRRPQWQYF.

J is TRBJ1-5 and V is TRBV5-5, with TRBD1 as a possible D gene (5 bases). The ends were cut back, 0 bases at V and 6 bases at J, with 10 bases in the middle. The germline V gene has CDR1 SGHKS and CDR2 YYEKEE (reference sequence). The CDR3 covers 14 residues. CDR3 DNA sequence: TGTGCCAGCAGCTTGGTATCAGGGCCTCAGCCCCAGCATTTT. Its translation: CASSLVSGPQPQHF.

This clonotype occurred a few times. The CDR3 region has the DNA TGTGCCAGCCCCGGGACAGGGGGTTACAATGAGCAGTTCTTC. Protein sequence: CASPGTGGYNEQFF. This rearrangement joins TRBV21-1 to TRBJ2-1; the table names TRBD1, a call not compared with the DNA. TRBV21-1 is classified as a pseudogene. The CDR3 length is 14 residues.

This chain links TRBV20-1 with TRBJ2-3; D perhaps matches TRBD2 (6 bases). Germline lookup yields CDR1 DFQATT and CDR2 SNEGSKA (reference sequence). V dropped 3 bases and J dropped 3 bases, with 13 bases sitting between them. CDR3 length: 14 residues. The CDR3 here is CSASAGFETDTQYF. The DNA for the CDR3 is TGCAGTGCTAGTGCGGGGTTCGAGACAGATACGCAGTATTTT.

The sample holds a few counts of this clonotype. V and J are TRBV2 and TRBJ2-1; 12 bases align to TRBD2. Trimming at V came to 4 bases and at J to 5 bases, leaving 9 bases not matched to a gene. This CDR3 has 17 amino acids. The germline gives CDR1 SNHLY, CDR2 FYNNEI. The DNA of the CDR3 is TGTGCCAGCAGTGTCTTACTAGCGGGGGGTCCGGACAATGAGCAGTTCTTC. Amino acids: CASSVLLAGGPDNEQFF.

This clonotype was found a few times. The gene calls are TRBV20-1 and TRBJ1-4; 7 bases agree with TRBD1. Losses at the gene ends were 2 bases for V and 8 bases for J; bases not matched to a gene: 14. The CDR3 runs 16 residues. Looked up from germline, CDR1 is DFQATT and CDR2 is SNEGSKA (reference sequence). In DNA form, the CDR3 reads TGCAGTGCTAGACCAACCTGGGACAGTTTGGCGGAAAAACTGTTTTTT. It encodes CSARPTWDSLAEKLFF.

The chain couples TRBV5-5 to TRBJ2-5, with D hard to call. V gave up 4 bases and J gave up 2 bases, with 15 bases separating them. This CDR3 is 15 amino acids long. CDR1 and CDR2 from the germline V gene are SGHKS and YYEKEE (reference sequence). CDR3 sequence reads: CASSRILGLQETQYF. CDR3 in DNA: TGTGCCAGCAGCCGTATATTAGGCCTTCAAGAGACCCAGTACTTC.